The present T cell receptor (beta chain) was sequenced within a study of blood T cell repertoires in COVID-19. As for the study in general: T cells, B-cell-depleted T cells, or PBMCs provided the cDNA or gDNA that served as material.

Profiled with immunoSEQ multiplex PCR; TCRdb holds only in-frame clones, not every one. Of approximately 260,000 clones listed, 70% to 90% are singletons. The CDR3 consists of 13 residues. Per the germline V gene, CDR1 is MNHEY and CDR2 is SVGAGI. V shed 7 bases and J shed 0 bases, with 9 bases lying between them. The sample was peripheral blood. V and J are TRBV6-5 and TRBJ1-1; tentative D call: TRBD1 (6 bases). This sequence was found in a woman aged 70-85 years with acute or convalescent COVID-19. This CDR3 is CASIGTLNTEAFF. In nucleotides, the CDR3 is TGTGCCAGCATCGGGACACTGAACACTGAAGCTTTCTTT.